The text below deals with one TCR beta chain. This record belongs to a study of glioma-infiltrating T cells after dendritic cell vaccination. Study-level information: Treatment, given 2003 to 2012, was autologous tumor lysate-pulsed dendritic cell vaccination.

Only patients with spare fresh-frozen tumor and over two years of follow-up were included. Germline V gene data show CDR1 as SGHVS and CDR2 as FNYEAQ. The junction had 3 bases not matched to a gene; V was cut back by 5 bases and J by 0 bases. CDR3 length: 14 amino acids. Amplification used 60 V beta primers and 13 J beta primers. The data were produced by immunoSEQ multiplex PCR, yet TCRdb's version contains in-frame clones alone and is incomplete. The table shows about 64,000 clones, with 80% to 85% occurring only once. The source was blood, collected before dendritic cell vaccination. The rearrangement uses TRBV7-6 and TRBJ1-1; 7 bases match TRBD1. The TCR was taken from a human donor with glioblastoma. CDR3 nucleotides: TGTGCCAGCAGCGAGGGGACAGTGAACACTGAAGCTTTCTTT. Protein: CASSEGTVNTEAFF.